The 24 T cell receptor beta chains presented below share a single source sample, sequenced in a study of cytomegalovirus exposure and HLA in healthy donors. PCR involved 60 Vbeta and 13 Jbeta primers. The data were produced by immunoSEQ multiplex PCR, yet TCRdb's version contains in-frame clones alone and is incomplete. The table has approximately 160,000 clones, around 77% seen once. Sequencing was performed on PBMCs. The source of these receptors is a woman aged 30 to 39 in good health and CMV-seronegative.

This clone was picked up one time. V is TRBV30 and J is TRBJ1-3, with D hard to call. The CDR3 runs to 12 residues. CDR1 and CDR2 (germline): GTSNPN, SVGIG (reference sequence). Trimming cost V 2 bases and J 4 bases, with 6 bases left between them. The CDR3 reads CAWSPGGNTIYF. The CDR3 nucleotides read TGTGCCTGGAGTCCCGGGGGAAACACCATATATTTT.

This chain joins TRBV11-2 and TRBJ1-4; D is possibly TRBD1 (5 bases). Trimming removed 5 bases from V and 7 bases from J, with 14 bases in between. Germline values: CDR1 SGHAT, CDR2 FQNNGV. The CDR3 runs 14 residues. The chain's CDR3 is CASSKLGAGEKLFF. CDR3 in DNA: TGTGCCAGCAGCAAATTAGGGGCTGGTGAAAAACTGTTTTTT.

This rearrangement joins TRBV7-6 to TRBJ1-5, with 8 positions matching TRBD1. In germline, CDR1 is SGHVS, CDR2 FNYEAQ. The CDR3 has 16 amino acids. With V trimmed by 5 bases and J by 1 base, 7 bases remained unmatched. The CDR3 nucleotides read TGTGCCAGCAGCCTATCGGCAGGGGGCAGCAATCAGCCCCAGCATTTT. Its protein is CASSLSAGGSNQPQHF.

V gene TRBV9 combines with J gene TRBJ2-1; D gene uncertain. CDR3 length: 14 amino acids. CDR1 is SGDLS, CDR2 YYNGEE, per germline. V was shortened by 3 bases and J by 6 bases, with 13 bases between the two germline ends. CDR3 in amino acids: CASSELTSSNEQFF. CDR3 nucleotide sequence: TGTGCCAGCAGCGAACTCACGTCTAGCAATGAGCAGTTCTTC.

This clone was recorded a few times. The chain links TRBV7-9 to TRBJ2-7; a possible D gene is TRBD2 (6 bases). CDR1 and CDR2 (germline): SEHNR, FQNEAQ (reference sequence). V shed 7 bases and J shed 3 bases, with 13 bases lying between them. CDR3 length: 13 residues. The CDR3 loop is CASTGLDYYEQYF. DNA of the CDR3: TGTGCCAGCACCGGGCTGGACTACTACGAGCAGTACTTC.

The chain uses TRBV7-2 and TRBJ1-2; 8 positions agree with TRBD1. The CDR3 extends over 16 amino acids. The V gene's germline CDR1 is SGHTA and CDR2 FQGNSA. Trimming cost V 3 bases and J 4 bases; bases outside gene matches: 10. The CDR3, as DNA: TGTGCCAGCAGCTTGGGGCCGGGACAGGATCTCTATGGCTACACCTTC. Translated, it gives CASSLGPGQDLYGYTF.

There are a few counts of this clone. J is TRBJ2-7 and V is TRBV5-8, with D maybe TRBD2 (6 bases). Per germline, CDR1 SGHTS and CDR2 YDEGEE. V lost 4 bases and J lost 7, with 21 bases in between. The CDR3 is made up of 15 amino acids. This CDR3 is CASSPRVAVLREQYF. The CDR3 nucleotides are TGTGCCAGCAGCCCCCGGGTAGCGGTCCTGAGGGAGCAGTACTTC. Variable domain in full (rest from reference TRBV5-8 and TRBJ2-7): EAGVTQSPTHLIKTRGQQATLRCSPISGHTSVYWYQQALGLGLQFLLWYDEGEERNRGNFPPRFSGRQFPNYSSELNVNALELEDSALYLCASSPRVAVLREQYFGPGTRLTVT.

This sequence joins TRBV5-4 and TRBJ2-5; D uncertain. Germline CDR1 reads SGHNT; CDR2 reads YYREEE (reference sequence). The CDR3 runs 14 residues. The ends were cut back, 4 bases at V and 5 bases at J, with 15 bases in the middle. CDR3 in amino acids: CASSLGNGRETQYF. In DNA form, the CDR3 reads TGTGCCAGCAGCCTTGGTAATGGCCGCGAGACCCAGTACTTC. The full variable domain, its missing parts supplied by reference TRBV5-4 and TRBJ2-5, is ETGVTQSPTHLIKTRGQQVTLRCSSQSGHNTVSWYQQALGQGPQFIFQYYREEENGRGNFPPRFSGLQFPNYSSELNVNALELDDSALYLCASSLGNGRETQYFGPGTRLLVL.

The CDR3 loop reads CASSHINSQETQYF. The CDR3 DNA follows: TGTGCCAGCTCCCACATAAATTCTCAAGAGACCCAGTACTTC. The chain has TRBV7-2 and TRBJ2-5; D is undetermined. Deletions cut 8 bases from V and 2 bases from J, with 15 bases between. Germline V CDR1 and CDR2: SGHTA, FQGNSA. This CDR3 region has 14 residues.

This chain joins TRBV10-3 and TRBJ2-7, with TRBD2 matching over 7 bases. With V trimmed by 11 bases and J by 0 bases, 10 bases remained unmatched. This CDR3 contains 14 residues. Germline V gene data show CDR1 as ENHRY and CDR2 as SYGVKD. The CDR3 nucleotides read TGTGCCGCCGCGGGGGTCGAGAACTCCTACGAGCAGTACTTC. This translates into CAAAGVENSYEQYF.

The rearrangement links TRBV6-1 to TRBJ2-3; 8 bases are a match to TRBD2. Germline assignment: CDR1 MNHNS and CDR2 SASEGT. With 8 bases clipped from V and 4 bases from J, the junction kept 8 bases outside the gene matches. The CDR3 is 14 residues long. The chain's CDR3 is CASAKGLAPDTQYF. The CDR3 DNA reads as TGTGCCAGCGCTAAAGGACTAGCCCCAGATACGCAGTATTTT.

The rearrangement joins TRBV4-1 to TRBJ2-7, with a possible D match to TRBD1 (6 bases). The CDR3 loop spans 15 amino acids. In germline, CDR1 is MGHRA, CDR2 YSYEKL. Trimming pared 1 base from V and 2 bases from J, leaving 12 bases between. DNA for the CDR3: TGCGCCAGCAGCCAAGTACAGGGCAACACCTACGAGCAGTACTTC. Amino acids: CASSQVQGNTYEQYF.

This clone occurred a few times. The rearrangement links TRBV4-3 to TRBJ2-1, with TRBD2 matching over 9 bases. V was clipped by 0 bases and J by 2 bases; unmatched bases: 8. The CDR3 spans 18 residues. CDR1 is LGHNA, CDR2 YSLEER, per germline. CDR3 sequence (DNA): TGCGCCAGCAGCCAAGATCGGCTAGCGGGACCTCCCTACAATGAGCAGTTCTTC. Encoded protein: CASSQDRLAGPPYNEQFF.

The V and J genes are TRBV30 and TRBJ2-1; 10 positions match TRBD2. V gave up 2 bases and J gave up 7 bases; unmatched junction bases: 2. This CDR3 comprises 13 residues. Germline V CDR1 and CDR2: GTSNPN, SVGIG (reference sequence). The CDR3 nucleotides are TGTGCCTGGAGTTTGGGACTAGCGAATGAGCAGTTCTTC. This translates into CAWSLGLANEQFF.

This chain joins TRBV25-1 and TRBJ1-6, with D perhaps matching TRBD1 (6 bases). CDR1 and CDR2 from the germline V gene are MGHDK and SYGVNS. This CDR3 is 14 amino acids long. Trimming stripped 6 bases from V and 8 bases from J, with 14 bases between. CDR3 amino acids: CASRRTGRDSPLHF. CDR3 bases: TGTGCCAGCAGGAGAACAGGGCGGGATTCACCCCTCCACTTT.

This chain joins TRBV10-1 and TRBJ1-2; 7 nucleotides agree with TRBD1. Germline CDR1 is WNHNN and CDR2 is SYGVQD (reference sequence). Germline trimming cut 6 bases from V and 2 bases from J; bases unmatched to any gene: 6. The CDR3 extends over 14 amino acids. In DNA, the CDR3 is TGCGCCAGCAGACTAAGGACAGGCAACTATGGCTACACCTTC. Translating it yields CASRLRTGNYGYTF.

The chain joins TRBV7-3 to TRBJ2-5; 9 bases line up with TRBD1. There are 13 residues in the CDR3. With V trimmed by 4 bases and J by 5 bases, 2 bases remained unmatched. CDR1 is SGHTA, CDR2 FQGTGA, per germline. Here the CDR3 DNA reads TGTGCCAGCAGCTCGGACAGGGGTGAGACCCAGTACTTC. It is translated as CASSSDRGETQYF.

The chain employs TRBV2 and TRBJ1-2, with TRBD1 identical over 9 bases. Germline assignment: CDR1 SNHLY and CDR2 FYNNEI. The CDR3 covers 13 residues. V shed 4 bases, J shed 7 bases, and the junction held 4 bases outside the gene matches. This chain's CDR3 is CASSGQGVGGYTF. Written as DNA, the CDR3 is TGTGCCAGCAGTGGACAGGGGGTAGGTGGCTACACCTTC.

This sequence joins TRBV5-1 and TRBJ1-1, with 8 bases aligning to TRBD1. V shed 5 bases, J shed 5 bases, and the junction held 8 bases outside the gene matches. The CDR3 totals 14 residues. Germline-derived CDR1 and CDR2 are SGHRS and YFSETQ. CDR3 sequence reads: CASSLKTGETEAFF. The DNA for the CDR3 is TGCGCCAGCAGTCTGAAGACAGGGGAAACTGAAGCTTTCTTT.

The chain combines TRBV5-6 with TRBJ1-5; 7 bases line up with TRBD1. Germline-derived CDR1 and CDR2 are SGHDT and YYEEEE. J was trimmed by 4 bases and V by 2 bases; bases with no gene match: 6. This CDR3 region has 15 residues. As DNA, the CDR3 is TGTGCCAGCAGCTTAGGGACAGCCCAGAATCAGCCCCAGCATTTT. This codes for CASSLGTAQNQPQHF.

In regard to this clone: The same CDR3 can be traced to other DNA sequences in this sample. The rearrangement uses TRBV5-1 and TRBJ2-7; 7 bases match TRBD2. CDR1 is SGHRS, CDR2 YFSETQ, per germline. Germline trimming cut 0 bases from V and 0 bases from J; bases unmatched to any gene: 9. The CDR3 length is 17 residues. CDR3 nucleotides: TGCGCCAGCAGCTTGGGACCCGAGGCGGGGGACTCCTACGAGCAGTACTTC. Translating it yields CASSLGPEAGDSYEQYF. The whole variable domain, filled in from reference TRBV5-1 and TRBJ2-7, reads KAGVTQTPRYLIKTRGQQVTLSCSPISGHRSVSWYQQTPGQGLQFLFEYFSETQRNKGNFPGRFSGRQFSNSRSEMNVSTLELGDSALYLCASSLGPEAGDSYEQYFGPGTRLTVT.

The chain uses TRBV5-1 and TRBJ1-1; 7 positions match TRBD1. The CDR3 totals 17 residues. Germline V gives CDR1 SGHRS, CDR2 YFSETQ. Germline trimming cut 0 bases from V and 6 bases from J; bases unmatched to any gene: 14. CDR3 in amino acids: CASSLGRQGGVGAEAFF. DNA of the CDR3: TGCGCCAGCAGCTTGGGAAGACAGGGCGGAGTGGGCGCTGAAGCTTTCTTT.

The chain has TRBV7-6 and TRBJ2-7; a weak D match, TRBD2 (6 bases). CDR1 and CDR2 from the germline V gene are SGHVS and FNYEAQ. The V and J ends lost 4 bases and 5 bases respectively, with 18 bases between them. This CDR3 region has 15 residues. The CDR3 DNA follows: TGTGCCAGCAGCTCCCGCGGGATCTCGCTAGACGAGCAGTACTTC. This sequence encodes CASSSRGISLDEQYF.

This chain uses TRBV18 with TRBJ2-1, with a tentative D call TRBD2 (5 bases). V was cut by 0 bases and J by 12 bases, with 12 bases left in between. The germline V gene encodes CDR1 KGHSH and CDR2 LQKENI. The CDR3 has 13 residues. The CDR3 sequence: CASSPPVRDWQFF. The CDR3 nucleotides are TGTGCCAGCTCACCACCGGTACGGGATTGGCAGTTCTTC.